This T cell receptor (beta chain) was sequenced for a study of blood T cell repertoires in COVID-19. About the research overall: COVID-19 samples collected from the United States, Italy and Spain covered acute and convalescent phases. T cells, B-cell-depleted T cells, or PBMCs supplied cDNA or gDNA.

Authors' processing steps: Estimates of nucleated cell counts were drawn from the amplification of reference gene primers. Clones were read by immunoSEQ multiplex PCR, and TCRdb kept only the in-frame ones, dropping some. Clone size and the V and J calls come from that table; the DNA yielded D and trimming. The table shows around 19,000 clones, with around 85% occurring only once. V gave up 5 bases and J gave up 9 bases; unmatched junction bases: 6. Germline loops: CDR1 SGHTA, CDR2 FQGTGA. There are 13 residues in the CDR3. This chain links TRBV7-3 with TRBJ1-1, with 10 bases that match TRBD1. This clonotype originated in a man aged 40-55 years with active or convalescent COVID-19. Sequencing was carried out using peripheral blood. In DNA form, the CDR3 reads TGTGCCAGCAGCCCGAGGACAGGGGGGCAAGCTTTCTTT. Amino acid sequence: CASSPRTGGQAFF.